The clone carrying this T cell receptor beta chain was picked up many times. Its antigen is not known. This sample stems from a study of T-cell reconstitution after alpha-beta-depleted transplantation in children. Whole-study findings and limits: Some patients' high day-60 TCRbeta diversity was traced to surviving recipient T cells and thymic progenitors. Diversity and T-cell counts at one year after transplant derived mostly from new T cells. Alpha-beta T cells present about two months after transplant were reported to originate from several hundred expanded graft clones.

Germline CDR1 SEHNR, CDR2 FQNEAQ (reference sequence). The CDR3 consists of 13 residues. V was trimmed by 4 bases and J by 7 bases, leaving 13 bases between them. Preparation of the TCRbeta library involved a method that used unique molecular identifiers. One entry per CDR3 protein, called by TCRdb with MiXCR from the PCR reads. The profile shows roughly 250,000 distinct CDR3 sequences, 7.5% to 9.5% of them singletons. The rearrangement joins TRBV7-9 to TRBJ1-1; TRBD1 might be the D (5 bases). The TCR originated in a male patient younger than 18 who had a stem cell transplant for acute lymphoblastic leukemia, so the T cells may come from the graft donor. Sequenced here: PBMCs, mostly from graft donor cells, sampled 180 days after TCRalphabeta/CD19-depleted stem cell transplant. CDR3 loop: CASSSQWGDEAFF. The DNA for the CDR3 is TGTGCCAGCAGCTCGCAATGGGGCGATGAAGCTTTCTTT.